This T cell receptor beta chain was profiled in a study of neurological immune-mediated disorders (dated by TCRdb to about 2019). As for the study more broadly: Among the roughly 34 multiple sclerosis patients, relapsing-remitting MS was present in some 31 and secondary progressive MS was present in 3. The study compared peripheral blood TCR-beta repertoires of HTLV-I-associated myelopathy (HAM/TSP) patients, multiple sclerosis patients and healthy controls using UMI-based sequencing. Of the roughly 68 subjects in the cohort, around 14 were HAM/TSP patients, some 34 were multiple sclerosis patients, and approximately 20 were healthy controls. Longitudinal samples, technical triplicates and paired sorted CD4+ and CD8+ T-cell subsets, alongside PBMC samples, were included among the 90 to 130 TCR-beta libraries. The study at large found these results: The highest TCR clonal expansion was observed in HAM/TSP patients, whereas the lowest was observed in MS patients, even when compared with healthy controls. The MS cluster was not associated with any clinical or MRI features, and the authors stated that larger cohorts are needed. Across subjects, expanded clones never shared an identical CDR3 amino acid sequence, which suggests that the TCR-beta repertoires in every group were private. Phylogenetic analysis grouped repertoires from 18 of 34 MS patients into a cluster of related CDR3 sequences, suggesting a possible repertoire-level signature.

cDNA was synthesized by template-switch 5'RACE using a primer with a 10-nucleotide random unique molecular identifier that tagged each TCR transcript. Every sequencing run covered 15-18 subjects and yielded more than 160 million TCR-beta sequences. The RNeasy kit was used for extraction of total RNA. The KAPA Real-time Library Amplification kit was used to amplify TCR-beta VDJ regions with primers for the TCR constant region and the 5'RACE anchor. A first PCR added sample indexes and Illumina adaptors, and a second PCR then raised library yield. After Ampure bead purification, the TCR product of roughly 650 bp was size-selected on a 2% E-gel SizeSelection system. Library quality was checked on a Bioanalyzer, concentration was measured with Qubit, and libraries were quantified with the Kapa Library Quantification kit before pooling. An Illumina HiSeq 2500 was used to sequence the libraries paired-end at 2 x 150 bp. To increase sequence diversity, about 25-31% phiX was spiked into each library pool. The authors processed their data as follows. Quality-filtered reads were processed with the UMI-based MiGEC pipeline, which removed over 75% of raw TCR sequences during error correction. IMGT germline references were used for aligning VDJ genes, and each clonotype was defined as a unique CDR3 amino acid sequence together with its V-J genes. Clonal expansion, Shannon diversity and CDR3 relatedness (CalcPairwiseDistances, ClusterSamples) were evaluated with VDJtools, and phylogenetic trees were built with CLCbio workbench. Using coefficient-of-variation modelling across technical triplicates, the study counted a clone as expanded if it had at least 8 unique UMIs. Starting from the raw public reads, TCRdb applied fastp trimming at Q25, assembled clones with MiXCR and retained in-frame beta chains. Rows are combined by CDR3 protein, so each entry shows the most common genes and DNA. The V and J calls and clone size come from TCRdb's table, not from the authors' own analysis. The sample table holds approximately 50,000 distinct CDR3 sequences, of which around 3.4% were seen once. 5.5% to 6% of the sample lies in the top ten.

This clonotype has a count of ten or more. What this receptor recognizes is not known. The input lacks base qualities; no much larger clone sits a single base away. For unsorted PBMC libraries, 2 million PBMCs were used after storage in RNAlater at -80 degrees C until RNA extraction. Multiple sclerosis patients were enrolled in a US clinical protocol evaluating disease progression by magnetic resonance imaging. Peripheral blood was subjected to Ficoll-Hypaque density gradient centrifugation to isolate PBMCs, which were then cryopreserved in liquid nitrogen. The CDR3 sequence holds 14 residues, the cysteine and phenylalanine included. Just the 42-base CDR3 DNA is kept, in frame starting at base 1. For this chain, trimming is 3 bases at the V end and 5 bases at the J end, and the number of junction bases without a gene match is 4.

Input material: PBMCs. The chain is made from TRBV12-3 or TRBV12-4 and TRBJ2-1; 7 central bases correspond to TRBD1. The clonotype comes from a man aged 35-49 years with multiple sclerosis. For the CDR3, the sequence is CASSFWTGDNEQFF. The bases are TGTGCCAGCAGTTTTTGGACAGGTGACAATGAGCAGTTCTTC.